This entry lists 8 T cell receptor beta chains sequenced from one sample in a study of shared clonotypes between healthy human individuals. Sequencing used immunoSEQ multiplex PCR; TCRdb keeps in-frame clones, though not all of them. Of about 730,000 clones in the sample, 72% were seen once. Sequenced: memory CD4+ T cells sorted from blood. Stated subset: CD45RA-negative fraction. These TCRs come from a woman aged 25 to 45 in good health.

This clone was recorded many times. This chain connects TRBV7-2 to TRBJ2-5, with D possibly matching TRBD1 (6 bases). Germline lookup yields CDR1 SGHTA and CDR2 FQGNSA. The CDR3 is 14 residues long. The V end lost 6 bases, the J end lost 9 bases, and 20 bases lay between the germline ends. CDR3 DNA: TGTGCCAGCAGTCGTGACAGGCGCGAGTGGGCCCAGTACTTC. It encodes CASSRDRREWAQYF. Drawing the rest from reference TRBV7-2 and TRBJ2-5, the complete variable domain is GAGVSQSPSNKVTEKGKDVELRCDPISGHTALYWYRQSLGQGLEFLIYFQGNSAPDKSGLPSDRFSAERTGGSVSTLTIQRTQQEDSAVYLCASSRDRREWAQYFGPGTRLLVL.

This clone was counted a single time. The CDR3 region is CASSLGGRAEAFF. The CDR3 DNA reads TGTGCCAGCAGCTTGGGGGGCAGGGCTGAAGCTTTCTTT. This chain uses TRBV5-6 with TRBJ1-1, with D possibly being TRBD1 (5 bases). V was cut by 0 bases and J by 6 bases, with 9 bases left in between. CDR3 size: 13 residues. Looked up from germline, CDR1 is SGHDT and CDR2 is YYEEEE.

A single count supports this clone. V usage is TRBV6-4 and J usage is TRBJ2-1, with TRBD2 as a possible D gene (6 bases). CDR1 and CDR2 from the germline V gene are MRHNA and SNTAGT. V shed 2 bases and J shed 3 bases, with 11 bases lying between them. The CDR3 extends over 15 amino acids. The DNA for the CDR3 is TGTGCCAGCAGTGACGGAGCGGGCCTCTACAATGAGCAGTTCTTC. Its translation is CASSDGAGLYNEQFF.

The chain employs TRBV6-5 and TRBJ2-7; tentative D call: TRBD2 (6 bases). Trimming stripped 0 bases from V and 4 bases from J, with 16 bases between. This CDR3 is 16 amino acids long. Germline loops: CDR1 MNHEY, CDR2 SVGAGI. The CDR3 bases are TGTGCCAGCAGTTACTCCGGACTAAAGGGAAATTACGAGCAGTACTTC. Encoded protein: CASSYSGLKGNYEQYF.

This chain joins TRBV6-1 and TRBJ2-2; D remains ambiguous. The CDR3 consists of 14 residues. V dropped 8 bases and J dropped 2 bases, with 12 bases sitting between them. Germline values: CDR1 MNHNS, CDR2 SASEGT. The CDR3 spells CASVMLINTGELFF. CDR3 DNA sequence: TGTGCCAGCGTGATGCTGATAAACACCGGGGAGCTGTTTTTT.

To note about this clone: The limits of the CDR3 on the DNA are not certain, so only TCRdb's listed CDR3 is given. The J gene is TRBJ1-3, the V gene TRBV21-1; the D segment call TRBD1 is taken from the table without a DNA check. TRBV21-1 is an annotated pseudogene. The CDR3 contains 18 residues when both ends are counted. CDR3 sequence: CASSKGADRVGSGNTIYF.

The chain has TRBV11-2 and TRBJ2-1, with 8 bases identical to TRBD1. CDR3 length: 13 amino acids. J lost 9 bases, V lost 5 bases, and 6 bases had no gene match. CDR1 is SGHAT and CDR2 is FQNNGV in the germline V gene. The CDR3 region has the DNA TGTGCCAGCAGCCCAGACAGGGGAAGTGAGCAGTTCTTC. Translation gives CASSPDRGSEQFF.

The V gene is TRBV2, the J gene TRBJ1-4; TRBD1 matches at 8 bases. This CDR3 is built from 14 residues. Germline assignment: CDR1 SNHLY and CDR2 FYNNEI. V lost 6 bases, J lost 7 bases, and 7 bases stayed unmatched. CDR3 in DNA: TGTGCCAGCAGGCAGGGGGCGCAAGGTGAAAAACTGTTTTTT. Amino acids: CASRQGAQGEKLFF.